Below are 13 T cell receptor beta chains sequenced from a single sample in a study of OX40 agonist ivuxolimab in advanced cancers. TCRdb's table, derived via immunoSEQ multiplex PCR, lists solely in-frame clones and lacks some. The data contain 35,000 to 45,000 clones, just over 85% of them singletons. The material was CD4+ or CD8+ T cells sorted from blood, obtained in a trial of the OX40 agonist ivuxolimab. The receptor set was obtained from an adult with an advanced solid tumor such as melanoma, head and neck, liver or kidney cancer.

In nucleotides, the CDR3 is TGTGCCAGTAGTCCCCGGAATACCGATTCACCCCTCCACTTT. It specifies CASSPRNTDSPLHF. This sequence joins TRBV19 and TRBJ1-6; D is unclear. The CDR3 loop spans 14 amino acids. Germline V gives CDR1 LNHDA, CDR2 SQIVND (reference sequence). Trimming pared 5 bases from V and 8 bases from J, leaving 13 bases between. Complete variable domain (other parts from reference TRBV19 and TRBJ1-6): DGGITQSPKYLFRKEGQNVTLSCEQNLNHDAMYWYRQDPGQGLRLIYYSQIVNDFQKGDIAEGYSVSREKKESFPLTVTSAQKNPTAFYLCASSPRNTDSPLHFGNGTRLTVT.

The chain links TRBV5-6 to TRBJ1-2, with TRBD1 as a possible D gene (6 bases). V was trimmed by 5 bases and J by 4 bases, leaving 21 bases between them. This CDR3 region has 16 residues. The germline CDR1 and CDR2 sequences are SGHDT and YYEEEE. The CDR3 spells CASSLTRGYAAYGYTF. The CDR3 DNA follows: TGTGCCAGCAGTCTCACGAGGGGGTATGCAGCCTATGGCTACACCTTC.

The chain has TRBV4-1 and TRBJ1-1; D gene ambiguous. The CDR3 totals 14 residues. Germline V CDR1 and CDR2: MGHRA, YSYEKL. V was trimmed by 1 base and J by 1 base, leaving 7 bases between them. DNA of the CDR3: TGCGCCAGCAGCCAAGTATCAGGGAACACTGAAGCTTTCTTT. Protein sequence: CASSQVSGNTEAFF.

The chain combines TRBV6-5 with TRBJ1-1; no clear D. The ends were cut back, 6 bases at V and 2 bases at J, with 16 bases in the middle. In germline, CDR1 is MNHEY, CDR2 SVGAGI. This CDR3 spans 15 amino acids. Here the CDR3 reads CASRYRVGLNTEAFF. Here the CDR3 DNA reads TGTGCCAGCAGGTACCGTGTTGGGCTTAACACTGAAGCTTTCTTT.

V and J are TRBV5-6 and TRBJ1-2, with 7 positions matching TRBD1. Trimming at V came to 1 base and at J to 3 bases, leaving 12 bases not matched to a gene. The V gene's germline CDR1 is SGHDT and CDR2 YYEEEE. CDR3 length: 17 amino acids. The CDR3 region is CASSLITGVPGYYGYTF. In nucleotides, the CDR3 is TGTGCCAGCAGCTTGATCACAGGGGTTCCCGGTTACTATGGCTACACCTTC.

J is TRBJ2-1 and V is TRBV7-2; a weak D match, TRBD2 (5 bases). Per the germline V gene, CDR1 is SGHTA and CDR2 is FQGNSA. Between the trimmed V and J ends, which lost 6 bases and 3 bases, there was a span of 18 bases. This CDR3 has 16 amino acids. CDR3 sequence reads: CASRYGLPSHYNEQFF. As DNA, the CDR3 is TGTGCCAGCAGATATGGACTCCCAAGCCACTACAATGAGCAGTTCTTC.

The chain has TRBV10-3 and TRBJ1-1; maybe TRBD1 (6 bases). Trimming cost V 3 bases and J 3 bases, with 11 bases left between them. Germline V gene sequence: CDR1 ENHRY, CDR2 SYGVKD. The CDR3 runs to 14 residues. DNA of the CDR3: TGTGCCATCAGTGATCACAGGGTAGACACTGAAGCTTTCTTT. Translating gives CAISDHRVDTEAFF.

CDR3 sequence (DNA): TGTGCCAGCAGTTCCCGGCTGGCGGGGAGCAGCACAGATACGCAGTATTTT. This sequence encodes CASSSRLAGSSTDTQYF. The V and J genes are TRBV28 and TRBJ2-3; TRBD2 is a possible D gene (6 bases). Germline CDR1 reads MDHEN; CDR2 reads SYDVKM. The CDR3 contains 17 residues. V was cut by 4 bases and J by 0 bases, with 17 bases left in between.

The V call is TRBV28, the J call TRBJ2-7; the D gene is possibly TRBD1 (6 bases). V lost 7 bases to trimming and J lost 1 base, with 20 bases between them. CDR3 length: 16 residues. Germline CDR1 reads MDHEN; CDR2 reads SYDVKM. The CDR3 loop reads CASTTGFRDKSYEQYF. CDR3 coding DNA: TGTGCCAGCACCACGGGGTTCCGGGACAAATCCTACGAGCAGTACTTC. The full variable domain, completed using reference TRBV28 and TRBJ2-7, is DVKVTQSSRYLVKRTGEKVFLECVQDMDHENMFWYRQDPGLGLRLIYFSYDVKMKEKGDIPEGYSVSREKKERFSLILESASTNQTSMYLCASTTGFRDKSYEQYFGPGTRLTVT.

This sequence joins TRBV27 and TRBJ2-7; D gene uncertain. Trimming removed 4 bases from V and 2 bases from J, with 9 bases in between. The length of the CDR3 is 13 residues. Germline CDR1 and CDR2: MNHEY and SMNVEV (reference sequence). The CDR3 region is CASSYSNTYEQYF. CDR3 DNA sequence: TGTGCCAGCAGTTACTCGAACACCTACGAGCAGTACTTC.

For the CDR3, the DNA is TGTGCCAGCAGCCCAAAAACCGGGGCCGCCTATGGCTACACCTTC. It encodes CASSPKTGAAYGYTF. This rearrangement joins TRBV27 to TRBJ1-2; TRBD1 might be the D (5 bases). CDR3 length: 15 amino acids. Germline CDR1 reads MNHEY; CDR2 reads SMNVEV (reference sequence). Deletions cut 6 bases from V and 4 bases from J, with 18 bases between.

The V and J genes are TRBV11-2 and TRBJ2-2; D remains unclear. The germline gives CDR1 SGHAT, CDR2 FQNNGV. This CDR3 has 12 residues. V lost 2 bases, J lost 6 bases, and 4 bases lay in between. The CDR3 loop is CASSLRSGELFF. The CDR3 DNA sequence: TGTGCCAGCAGCTTACGGTCCGGGGAGCTGTTTTTT.

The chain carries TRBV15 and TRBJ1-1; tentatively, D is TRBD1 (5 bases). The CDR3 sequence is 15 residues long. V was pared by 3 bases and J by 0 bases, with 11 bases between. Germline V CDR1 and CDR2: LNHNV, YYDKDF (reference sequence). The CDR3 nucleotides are TGTGCCACCAGCAGTAACAGGCTCCTGAACACTGAAGCTTTCTTT. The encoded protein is CATSSNRLLNTEAFF. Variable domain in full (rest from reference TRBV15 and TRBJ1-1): DAMVIQNPRYQVTQFGKPVTLSCSQTLNHNVMYWYQQKSSQAPKLLFHYYDKDFNNEADTPDNFQSRRPNTSFCFLDIRSPGLGDTAMYLCATSSNRLLNTEAFFGQGTRLTVV.